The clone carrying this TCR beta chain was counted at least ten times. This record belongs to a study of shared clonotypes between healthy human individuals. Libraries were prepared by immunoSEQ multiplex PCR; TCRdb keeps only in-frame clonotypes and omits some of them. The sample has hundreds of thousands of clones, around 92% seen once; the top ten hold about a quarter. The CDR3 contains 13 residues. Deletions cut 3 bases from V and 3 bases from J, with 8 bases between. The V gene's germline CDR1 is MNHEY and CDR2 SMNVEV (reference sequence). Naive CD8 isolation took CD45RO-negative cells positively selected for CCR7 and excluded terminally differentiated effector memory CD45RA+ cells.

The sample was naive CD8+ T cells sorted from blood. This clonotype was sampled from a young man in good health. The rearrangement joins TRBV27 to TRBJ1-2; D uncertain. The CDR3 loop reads CASSLTSHYGYTF. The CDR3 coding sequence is TGTGCCAGCAGTTTGACATCCCACTATGGCTACACCTTC.